This T cell receptor (beta chain) was profiled in a study of tumor-infiltrating lymphocytes in primary liver carcinoma. The germline V and J ends were trimmed by 0 bases and 0 bases, with 12 bases remaining between them. CDR3 size: 15 residues. Germline assignment: CDR1 SQVTM and CDR2 ANQGSEA. For each extraction, RNA and DNA were obtained together from around 18-30 mg of unsorted bulk tissue. A constant-region primer served to make TCR beta cDNA from 500 to 550 ng total RNA. Three nested multiplex PCR rounds, a slightly modified ARM-PCR method, built the TCR beta libraries. In the first two PCR rounds, TRBV1-TRBV30 forward primers were paired with a C-beta reverse primer, and each round lasted around 10 cycles. Each CDR3 protein gets one entry after TCRdb re-called the multiplex PCR reads with MiXCR. The sample lists some 180,000 distinct CDR3 sequences, around four fifths seen once, with 15% to 20% in the top ten.

The receptor's source is a man aged 40-50 years with primary liver carcinoma and hepatitis B virus infection. This chain uses TRBV29-1 with TRBJ2-7, with TRBD2 as a possible D gene (5 bases). Sequenced input: tumor tissue from primary liver carcinoma. CDR3 in amino acids: CSVEDSAGSSYEQYF. CDR3 DNA sequence: TGCAGCGTTGAAGATTCGGCTGGGAGCTCCTACGAGCAGTACTTC.